The clone carrying this TCR beta chain turned up a few times. Its matching antigen is unknown. The same CDR3 can be traced to other DNA sequences in this sample. Only in-frame clones appear in the TCRdb table, and some are missing; sequencing was by immunoSEQ multiplex PCR. The sample gives 200,000 to 300,000 clones, around nine tenths of which show up once; approximately 3% is in the top ten. Documented treatment: around 19 received Ad26.COV2.S at low or high dose, single or two shots; several received placebo; per-sample allocation not given. Repertoires come from day 63 after the first vaccine or placebo injection. A Boston adult aged 18-55 years was the donor. Ad26.COV2.S expressed prefusion-stabilized spike from the original Wuhan strain. This record comes from a study of Ad26.COV2.S vaccination and SARS-CoV-2 variants. The overall study: Participant was drawn from the COV1001 Ad26.COV2.S trial arm. Findings and caveats of the study: Post-vaccination breadth of spike-specific CD8+ and CD4+ T cell responses was reportedly substantial.

The CDR3 contains 13 residues. In germline, CDR1 is KGHSH, CDR2 LQKENI. Trimming stripped 4 bases from V and 5 bases from J, with 9 bases between. The clonotype was recovered from a person aged 18-60 years who received the Ad26.COV2.S COVID-19 vaccine or a placebo. Here the sequenced sample was peripheral blood, taken in a trial of Ad26.COV2.S vaccine versus placebo. The rearrangement joins TRBV18 to TRBJ1-5; tentative D call: TRBD1 (6 bases). In nucleotides, the CDR3 is TGTGCCAGCTCACAGGACAGAGATCAGCCCCAGCATTTT. Translating gives CASSQDRDQPQHF. The variable domain in full, with the rest retrieved from reference TRBV18 and TRBJ1-5, is NAGVMQNPRHLVRRRGQEARLRCSPMKGHSHVYWYRQLPEEGLKFMVYLQKENIIDESGMPKERFSAEFPKEGPSILRIQQVVRGDSAAYFCASSQDRDQPQHFGDGTRLSIL.